This TCR beta chain was captured by sequencing in a study of CD8+CD57+ T cells in acquired aplastic anemia. Genomic DNA served as template for TCR beta VDJ and CDR3 profiling. Each CDR3 protein gets one entry after TCRdb re-called the reads with MiXCR. The data hold 150,000 to 200,000 distinct CDR3 sequences, with approximately 44% observed a single time. Individuals selected for sequencing had exhibited CD8+CD57+ cell expansion on flow cytometry. In germline, CDR1 is SEHNR, CDR2 FQNEAQ (reference sequence). V was pared by 5 bases and J by 7 bases, with 9 bases between. This CDR3 comprises 13 residues. This clonotype was detected only a few times.

The receptor was isolated from a human donor with aplastic anemia. Sequenced input: sorted CD4+, CD8+, or CD8+CD57+ T cells (not recorded which) from PBMCs. The chain carries TRBV7-9 and TRBJ1-6, with a possible D match to TRBD1 (5 bases). CDR3 nucleotides: TGTGCCAGCAGCCAGGGAGGCAATTCACCCCTCCACTTT. It specifies CASSQGGNSPLHF.